This T cell receptor (beta chain) was recovered during a study of cytomegalovirus exposure and HLA in healthy donors. Overall study: Ancestry clustering placed 81% of some 400 genotyped donors in the Caucasian-associated cluster.

The PCR ran on 60 Vbeta and 13 Jbeta primers. Measured with immunoSEQ multiplex PCR; TCRdb has only the in-frame clones, and not every one. The sample lists 140,000 to 150,000 clones; about 79% were seen once. Study-level points and caveats: Both high specificity and high sensitivity reportedly marked the classifier's diagnosis of cytomegalovirus status.

CDR3 size: 16 residues. V trimming: 0 bases; J trimming: 4 bases; junction bases outside the gene matches: 6. Looked up from germline, CDR1 is SGHRS and CDR2 is YFSETQ. On this clone: What it binds is unknown.

The chain links TRBV5-1 to TRBJ1-4; 7 nucleotides match TRBD1. This clonotype was obtained from a woman between 25 and 40 years old in good health and CMV-seronegative. The sample was PBMCs. The CDR3 nucleotides read TGCGCCAGCAGCTTGGGGACCCCAGGGGGTAATGAAAAACTGTTTTTT. Protein product: CASSLGTPGGNEKLFF. The full variable domain, with the rest looked up from reference TRBV5-1 and TRBJ1-4, is KAGVTQTPRYLIKTRGQQVTLSCSPISGHRSVSWYQQTPGQGLQFLFEYFSETQRNKGNFPGRFSGRQFSNSRSEMNVSTLELGDSALYLCASSLGTPGGNEKLFFGSGTQLSVL.